This T cell receptor beta chain appears in the sequencing data of a study of blood T cell repertoires in COVID-19. Study-wide background: Researchers got acute and convalescent COVID-19 samples from the United States, Italy and Spain. In each case, the material was cDNA or gDNA derived from T cells, B-cell-depleted T cells, or PBMCs.

In the original processing: Amplifying reference gene primers gave estimates of nucleated cell counts. Only in-frame clones appear in the TCRdb table, and some are missing; sequencing was by immunoSEQ multiplex PCR. V, J and clone size are taken as reported in that table, and D and trimming were inferred from the DNA itself. This sample yields under 200,000 clones, of which roughly 86% are seen a single time; roughly 7% belongs to the top ten. The clonotype originates from a man over 45 with active or convalescent COVID-19. Source material: peripheral blood.

CDR3 sequence reads: CASSQDLAGITDTQYF. For the CDR3, the DNA is TGTGCCAGCAGCCAAGACCTAGCGGGGATCACAGATACGCAGTATTTT. The chain carries TRBV14 and TRBJ2-3, with TRBD2 identical over 9 bases. This CDR3 region has 16 residues. Germline V lookup: CDR1 SGHDN, CDR2 FVKESK. Germline trimming cut 0 bases from V and 2 bases from J; bases unmatched to any gene: 3.